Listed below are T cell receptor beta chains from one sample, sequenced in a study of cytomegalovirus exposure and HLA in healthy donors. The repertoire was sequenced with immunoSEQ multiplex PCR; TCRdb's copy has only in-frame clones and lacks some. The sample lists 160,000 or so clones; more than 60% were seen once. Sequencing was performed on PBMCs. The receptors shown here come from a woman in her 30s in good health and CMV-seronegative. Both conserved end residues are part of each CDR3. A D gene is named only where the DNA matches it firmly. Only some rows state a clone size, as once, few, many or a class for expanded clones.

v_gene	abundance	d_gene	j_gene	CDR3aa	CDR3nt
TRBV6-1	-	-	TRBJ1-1	CASLNRLNTEAFF	TGTGCCAGCTTAAACAGGCTCAACACTGAAGCTTTCTTT
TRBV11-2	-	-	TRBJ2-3	CASSSPRGGTDTQYF	TGTGCCAGCAGCTCCCCACGCGGGGGCACAGATACGCAGTATTTT
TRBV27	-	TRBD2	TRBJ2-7	CASSLTPGGYEQYF	TGTGCCAGCAGTCTCACCCCGGGGGGGTACGAGCAGTACTTC
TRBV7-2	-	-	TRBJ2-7	CASSLSASYEQYF	TGTGCCAGCAGCCTTAGCGCATCCTACGAGCAGTACTTC
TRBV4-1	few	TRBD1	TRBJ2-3	CASSLDRGSTNTQYF	TGCGCCAGCAGCCTGGACAGGGGCTCGACAAATACGCAGTATTTT
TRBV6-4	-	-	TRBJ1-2	CASRDPNPANYGYTF	TGTGCCAGCAGAGACCCGAACCCAGCTAACTATGGCTACACCTTC
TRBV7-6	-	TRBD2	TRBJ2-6	CASSVAGAYSGANVLTF	TGTGCCAGCAGCGTAGCGGGGGCTTATTCTGGGGCCAACGTCCTGACTTTC
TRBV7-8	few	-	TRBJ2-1	CASSLAPVLGQFF	TGTGCCAGCAGCTTAGCGCCGGTTCTAGGGCAGTTCTTC
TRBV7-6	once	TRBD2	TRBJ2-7	CASSLNAGGKTYEQYF	TGTGCCAGCAGCTTAAATGCGGGGGGGAAGACCTACGAGCAGTACTTC
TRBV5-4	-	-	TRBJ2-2	CASSLSITGFGELFF	TGTGCCAGCAGCTTGTCTATTACGGGGTTCGGGGAGCTGTTTTTT
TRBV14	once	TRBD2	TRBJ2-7	CASSQDIGRAGRRSSYEQYF	TGTGCCAGCAGCCAAGATATCGGACGAGCGGGGAGGCGAAGCTCCTACGAGCAGTACTTC
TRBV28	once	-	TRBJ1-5	CASSLRDFGHLSNQPQHF	TGTGCCAGCAGTTTGAGGGACTTTGGACATCTTAGCAATCAGCCCCAGCATTTT
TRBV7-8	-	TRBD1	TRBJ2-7	CASSPRGTVPYEQYF	TGTGCCAGCAGCCCCCGAGGGACAGTTCCCTACGAGCAGTACTTC
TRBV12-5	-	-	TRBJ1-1	CASGSGMNTEAFF	TGTGCTAGTGGTTCGGGGATGAACACTGAAGCTTTCTTT
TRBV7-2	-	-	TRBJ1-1	CASSLVSRGGPSHTEAFF	TGTGCCAGCAGCTTAGTTTCCCGCGGGGGGCCGTCACACACTGAAGCTTTCTTT
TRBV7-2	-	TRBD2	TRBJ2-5	CASTQQRGLRETQYF	TGTGCCAGCACCCAACAGCGGGGCTTGAGGGAGACCCAGTACTTC
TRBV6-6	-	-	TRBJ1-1	CASSYLHGSTEAFF	TGTGCCAGCAGTTACCTGCATGGGAGTACTGAAGCTTTCTTT
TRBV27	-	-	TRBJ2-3	CASSLSGRTDTQYF	TGTGCCAGCAGTTTATCGGGCCGCACAGATACGCAGTATTTT
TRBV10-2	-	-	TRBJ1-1	CATGKGPEAFF	TGCGCCACGGGAAAAGGACCTGAAGCTTTCTTT
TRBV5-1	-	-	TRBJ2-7	CASSLAQGSHEQYF	TGCGCCAGCAGCTTGGCCCAGGGGTCCCACGAGCAGTACTTC
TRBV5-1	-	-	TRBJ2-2	CASSLGHGGPGELFF	TGCGCCAGCAGCCTGGGTCACGGGGGACCCGGGGAGCTGTTTTTT
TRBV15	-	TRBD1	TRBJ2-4	CATSNTGGPKNIQYF	TGTGCCACCAGCAACACAGGGGGCCCCAAAAACATTCAGTACTTC
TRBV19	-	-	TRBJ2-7	CASSIRDGGSYEQYF	TGTGCCAGTAGTATCCGGGACGGGGGCTCCTACGAGCAGTACTTC
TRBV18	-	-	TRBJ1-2	CASWAEGNYGYTF	TGTGCCAGCTGGGCGGAGGGGAACTATGGCTACACCTTC
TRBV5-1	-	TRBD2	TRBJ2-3	CASSQDLAGADTQYF	TGCGCCAGCAGCCAAGACCTAGCGGGGGCAGATACGCAGTATTTT
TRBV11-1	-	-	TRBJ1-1	CASSGQGTEAFF	TGTGCCAGCAGCGGTCAGGGGACTGAAGCTTTCTTT
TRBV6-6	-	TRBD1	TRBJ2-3	CASRPGTGVTDTQYF	TGTGCCAGCAGACCCGGGACAGGGGTCACAGATACGCAGTATTTT
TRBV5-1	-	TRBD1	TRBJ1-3	CASSLGTAANTIYF	TGCGCCAGCAGCCTCGGGACAGCCGCAAACACCATATATTTT
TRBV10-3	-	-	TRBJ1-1	CAIRGPAGTEAFF	TGTGCCATCAGGGGTCCCGCGGGCACTGAAGCTTTCTTT
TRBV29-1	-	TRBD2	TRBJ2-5	CSVALAGWETQYF	TGCAGCGTCGCCCTAGCGGGCTGGGAGACCCAGTACTTC
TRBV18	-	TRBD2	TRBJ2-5	CASSLRGGETQYF	TGTGCCAGCTCACTTCGGGGGGGAGAGACCCAGTACTTC
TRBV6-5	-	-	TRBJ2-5	CASSYKQTQYF	TGTGCCAGCAGTTACAAGCAGACCCAGTACTTC
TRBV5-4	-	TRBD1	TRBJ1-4	CASSATPGQGGNEKLFF	TGTGCCAGCAGCGCAACCCCGGGACAGGGTGGAAATGAAAAACTGTTTTTT
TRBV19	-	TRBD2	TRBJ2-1	CASSIPTSVEQFF	TGTGCCAGTAGTATCCCCACTAGCGTTGAGCAGTTCTTC
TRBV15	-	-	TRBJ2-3	CATSRARLGIDTQYF	TGTGCCACCAGCAGAGCGAGACTAGGCATAGATACGCAGTATTTT
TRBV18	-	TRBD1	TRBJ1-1	CASSPAHRGNTEAFF	TGTGCCAGCTCTCCTGCCCACAGGGGGAACACTGAAGCTTTCTTT
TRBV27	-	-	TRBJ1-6	CASSLSRGSSYNSPLHF	TGTGCCAGCAGTTTATCCCGGGGGAGCTCCTATAATTCACCCCTCCACTTT
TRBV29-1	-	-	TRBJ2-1	CSGSGRSSYNEQFF	TGCAGCGGTTCCGGGAGAAGCTCCTACAATGAGCAGTTCTTC
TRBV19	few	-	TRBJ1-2	CASSLRTSYGYTF	TGTGCCAGTAGTCTCCGGACAAGTTATGGCTACACCTTC
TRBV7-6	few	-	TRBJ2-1	CASSLTGPATYNEQFF	TGTGCCAGCAGCTTAACAGGCCCCGCAACCTACAATGAGCAGTTCTTC
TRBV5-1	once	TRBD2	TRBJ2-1	CASSAGTSGNNEQFF	TGCGCCAGCAGCGCCGGGACTAGCGGTAACAATGAGCAGTTCTTC
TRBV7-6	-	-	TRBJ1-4	CASSLSPNEKLFF	TGTGCCAGCAGCTTGAGTCCTAATGAAAAACTGTTTTTT
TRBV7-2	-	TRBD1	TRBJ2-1	CASSLPGQGLFF	TGTGCCAGCAGCCTCCCGGGACAGGGCTTGTTCTTC
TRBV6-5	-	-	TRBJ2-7	CASTQGGEQYF	TGTGCCAGCACTCAGGGTGGCGAGCAGTACTTC
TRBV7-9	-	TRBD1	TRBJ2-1	CASSFSTGQGVGEQFF	TGTGCCAGCAGCTTTAGTACGGGACAGGGCGTGGGTGAGCAGTTCTTC
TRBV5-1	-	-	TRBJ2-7	CASNLVPGSFSTHSLEQYF	TGCGCCAGCAACCTTGTTCCCGGGTCTTTTTCCACTCATAGCCTCGAGCAGTACTTC
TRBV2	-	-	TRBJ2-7	CASSEYPSSYEQYF	TGTGCCAGCAGTGAGTATCCGAGCTCCTACGAGCAGTACTTC
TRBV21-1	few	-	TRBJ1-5	CASSKAEGGPCNQPQHF	TGTGCCAGCAGCAAAGCAGAAGGGGGCCCATGCAATCAGCCCCAGCATTTT
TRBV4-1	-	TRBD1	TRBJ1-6	CASSQGGRTGYSPLHF	TGCGCCAGCAGCCAGGGTGGGAGGACAGGGTATTCACCCCTCCACTTT
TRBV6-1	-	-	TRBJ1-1	CASCMWGERAEAFF	TGTGCCAGCTGCATGTGGGGGGAAAGGGCTGAAGCTTTCTTT
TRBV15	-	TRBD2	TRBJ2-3	CATSRDPATSGGGTDTQYF	TGTGCCACCAGCAGAGATCCTGCGACTAGCGGGGGGGGCACAGATACGCAGTATTTT
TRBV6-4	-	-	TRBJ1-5	CASSGACDSNQPQHF	TGTGCCAGCAGTGGGGCCTGCGATAGCAATCAGCCCCAGCATTTT
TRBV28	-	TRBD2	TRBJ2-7	CASAPPIAGSSSYEQYF	TGTGCCAGCGCACCTCCTATAGCGGGGTCTAGCTCCTACGAGCAGTACTTC